Sequencing of this TCR beta chain was carried out in a study of PD-L1 blockade in urothelial cancer. Study details: Anywhere from 0 to 3 prior chemotherapy regimens had been received by patients. Findings and limits, study-wide: The study found that durable-benefit patients expanded tumor-associated blood clones more at 3 weeks. Improved survival was predicted by pretreatment blood TCR clonality below the median.

Sequenced by immunoSEQ multiplex PCR; TCRdb stores in-frame clones only, minus some. This sample has fewer than 30,000 clones, with roughly 83% found just once. CDR3 length: 15 amino acids. Germline lookup yields CDR1 SGHRS and CDR2 YFSETQ. Turning to this clone: Its antigen is as yet unknown. A junction end diverges from the germline sequence, so it may reflect a read error.

The receptor's source is a man aged 65 to 85 with urothelial cancer. The genes are TRBV5-1 and TRBJ2-7; 15 bases line up with TRBD2. The sample here was PBMCs, taken around atezolizumab (anti-PD-L1) treatment. The CDR3 DNA reads as TGCGCCAGCAGCGGGACTAGCGGGAGGTCCTCCGAGCAGTACTTC. This sequence encodes CASSGTSGRSSEQYF.